This T cell receptor beta chain comes out of a study of T cell repertoires in cytomegalovirus infection. Study details: CMV epitopes in the study were HLA-C-restricted (recently identified) and HLA-B-restricted (well studied). Evidence of both CMV infection and a matching HLA type came from public TCR beta signatures. Broader study findings: HLA-C-restricted CMV clonotypes gave the most frequent clonotype in two of eight donors. Cumulative frequency of public TCR beta families picked out carriers of CMV plus the relevant HLA.

As regards this clonotype: Its antigen is currently unknown.

Via MiXCR, TCRdb re-called the reads, giving one row per CDR3 protein. The table has about 920,000 distinct CDR3 sequences, 25% to 40% seen once. Sequenced material: cultured CD8+ T cells from PBMCs, taken from culture after CMV antigen stimulation. The sequence was collected from a human donor in good health (CMV status not recorded). Some clones in this sample may be carry-over from other donors' samples.

DNA for the CDR3: TGTGCCATCAGGGTCCGTTTGTCGATGGCTAGCACAGATACGCAGTATTTT. Protein sequence: CAIRVRLSMASTDTQYF. V gene TRBV10-3 combines with J gene TRBJ2-3; no clear D gene. CDR3 size: 17 residues. Trimming left V 6 bases short and J 0 bases short, with 19 bases between. The germline V gene encodes CDR1 ENHRY and CDR2 SYGVKD.